The 21 T cell receptor beta chains given below trace back to one sample, sequenced in a study of T cells in Graves' hyperthyroidism and ophthalmopathy. Amplification yielded TCR beta CDR3 regions, with RNA transcripts as the source. HTBI primers were the set used in a first-round RT-PCR of the TCR CDR3. TCRdb passed the multiplex PCR reads through MiXCR, listing each CDR3 protein once. The sample has about 400,000 distinct CDR3 sequences, roughly 13% seen once. The material sequenced was blood. These receptors came from a woman under 30 with Graves' hyperthyroidism.

This clonotype has at least ten counts. This chain links TRBV19 with TRBJ2-7; D is perhaps TRBD1 or TRBD2 (5 bases each). Germline V gene sequence: CDR1 LNHDA, CDR2 SQIVND (reference sequence). V was clipped by 5 bases and J by 0 bases, with 11 bases between them. The CDR3 is made up of 14 amino acids. CDR3 coding DNA: TGTGCCAGTAGTGTATCCGGGACCTCCTACGAGCAGTACTTC. This codes for CASSVSGTSYEQYF.

Only a few counts were recorded for this clonotype. The rearrangement links TRBV18 to TRBJ2-3; 10 bases are shared with TRBD2. The CDR3 covers 17 residues. The germline V gene has CDR1 KGHSH and CDR2 LQKENI. J gave up 4 bases and V 2 bases, and 9 bases lay outside the gene matches. The CDR3 sequence: CASSPNPASGSSDTQYF. The CDR3 region has the DNA TGTGCCAGCTCACCAAATCCGGCTAGCGGGAGCTCAGATACGCAGTATTTT.

This clonotype has a count of ten or more. The V call is TRBV7-9, the J call TRBJ2-3; 12 bases line up with TRBD2. Germline V gene sequence: CDR1 SEHNR, CDR2 FQNEAQ (reference sequence). The CDR3 has 16 amino acids. V lost 6 bases and J lost 5; bases outside the gene matches: 9. CDR3 in amino acids: CASRALAGGPLDTQYF. The CDR3 DNA reads as TGTGCCAGCAGGGCGCTAGCGGGAGGGCCTCTAGATACGCAGTATTTT.

This clonotype was found many times. The rearrangement uses TRBV7-2 and TRBJ2-2; unclear D gene. The germline V and J ends were trimmed by 5 bases and 7 bases, with 11 bases remaining between them. The germline gives CDR1 SGHTA, CDR2 FQGNSA. CDR3 length: 13 residues. CDR3 nucleotides: TGTGCCAGCAGCCCAGCCTCCTACGGGGAGCTGTTTTTT. This translates into CASSPASYGELFF.

This CDR3 reads CASSVLAGSTDTQYF. Here the CDR3 DNA reads TGTGCCAGCAGCGTACTAGCGGGGAGCACAGATACGCAGTATTTT. The rearrangement uses TRBV2 and TRBJ2-3; 10 nucleotides align to TRBD2. V dropped 6 bases and J dropped 0; count of bases not matched to a gene: 3. Germline assignment: CDR1 SNHLY and CDR2 FYNNEI. This CDR3 is built from 15 residues.

In its sample, this clonotype was seen many times. The chain links TRBV28 to TRBJ2-7; 8 nucleotides align to TRBD1. Germline-derived CDR1 and CDR2 are MDHEN and SYDVKM. The CDR3 totals 14 residues. V was clipped by 8 bases and J by 3 bases; unmatched bases: 9. This CDR3 reads CASLGTGDFYEQYF. The CDR3 bases are TGTGCCAGCCTAGGGACAGGTGACTTCTACGAGCAGTACTTC.

This clonotype was recorded at least ten times. J is TRBJ2-5 and V is TRBV20-1, with unresolved D. This CDR3 region has 14 residues. V lost 2 bases and J lost 5, with 15 bases in between. Germline assignment: CDR1 DFQATT and CDR2 SNEGSKA (reference sequence). CDR3 sequence (DNA): TGCAGTGCTAGAATTAGTAGCCCCTGGGAGACCCAGTACTTC. Its protein is CSARISSPWETQYF.

This clonotype was observed at least ten times. The rearrangement joins TRBV7-3 to TRBJ2-3; 9 nucleotides align to TRBD1. V dropped 5 bases and J dropped 0; count of bases not matched to a gene: 9. Germline V gives CDR1 SGHTA, CDR2 FQGTGA. The CDR3 has 17 residues. The CDR3 reads CASSLAGTGLSTDTQYF. The CDR3 coding sequence is TGTGCCAGCAGCCTTGCCGGGACAGGGCTTAGCACAGATACGCAGTATTTT.

This clonotype appeared many times. This chain connects TRBV4-2 to TRBJ2-7, with a weak D call TRBD1 (5 bases). V was cut by 1 base and J by 2 bases, with 12 bases left in between. CDR1 and CDR2 from the germline V gene are LGHNA and YNFKEQ. The CDR3 runs 15 residues. CDR3 sequence (DNA): TGTGCCAGCAGCCAAGGCAGGGCCAACCCCTACGAGCAGTACTTC. This gives the protein CASSQGRANPYEQYF.

This clonotype was detected a few times. The V and J genes are TRBV5-6 and TRBJ1-5; D not certain. CDR1 is SGHDT, CDR2 YYEEEE, per germline. V was shortened by 0 bases and J by 6 bases, with 13 bases between the two germline ends. The CDR3 totals 15 residues. CDR3 nucleotide sequence: TGTGCCAGCAGCTTGGCCGGACGGTCTACTCAGCCCCAGCATTTT. Its translation is CASSLAGRSTQPQHF.

This clonotype was observed at least ten times. V gene TRBV6-1 combines with J gene TRBJ2-2; TRBD1 or TRBD2 may be the D gene (5 bases each). The V gene's germline CDR1 is MNHNS and CDR2 SASEGT. The CDR3 covers 15 residues. V shed 9 bases and J shed 5 bases, with 19 bases lying between them. CDR3 bases: TGTGCCAGTATGGTCAGAGGGGTATGGACCGGGGAGCTGTTTTTT. This codes for CASMVRGVWTGELFF.

A few counts support this clonotype. V and J are TRBV14 and TRBJ2-3; maybe TRBD1 (6 bases). The V and J ends lost 3 bases and 0 bases respectively, with 10 bases between them. Germline assignment: CDR1 SGHDN and CDR2 FVKESK. CDR3 length: 15 amino acids. Here the CDR3 DNA reads TGTGCCAGCAGCCAGCAGGGGTCTAGCACAGATACGCAGTATTTT. This encodes CASSQQGSSTDTQYF.

This clonotype was recorded at least ten times. The chain has TRBV9 and TRBJ2-1, with no clear D. Trimming removed 3 bases at V and 7 bases at J, with 8 bases between. In germline, CDR1 is SGDLS, CDR2 YYNGEE. There are 12 residues in the CDR3. The CDR3 region is CASSARWNEQFF. The CDR3 region has the DNA TGTGCCAGCAGCGCACGGTGGAATGAGCAGTTCTTC. Full variable domain (missing parts from reference TRBV9 and TRBJ2-1): DSGVTQTPKHLITATGQRVTLRCSPRSGDLSVYWYQQSLDQGLQFLIQYYNGEERAKGNILERFSAQQFPDLHSELNLSSLELGDSALYFCASSARWNEQFFGPGTRLTVL.

This clonotype was picked up many times. This sequence joins TRBV20-1 and TRBJ2-3; 10 nucleotides line up with TRBD1. V dropped 2 bases and J dropped 3; count of bases not matched to a gene: 2. This CDR3 has 14 residues. Germline-derived CDR1 and CDR2 are DFQATT and SNEGSKA (reference sequence). The CDR3 loop is CSARPGQGTDTQYF. The CDR3 DNA reads TGCAGTGCTAGACCGGGACAGGGGACAGATACGCAGTATTTT.

At least ten counts were recorded for this clonotype. The chain joins TRBV6-2 or TRBV6-3 to TRBJ2-5; D not certain. The CDR3 length is 15 residues. The germline gives CDR1 MNHEY, CDR2 SVGEGT. V was trimmed by 2 bases and J by 0 bases, leaving 10 bases between them. The CDR3 reads CASSYRPKNQETQYF. As DNA, the CDR3 is TGTGCCAGCAGTTACCGGCCGAAAAACCAAGAGACCCAGTACTTC.

This clonotype has at least ten counts. The genes are TRBV10-1 and TRBJ2-5, with 11 bases that match TRBD2. This CDR3 is 18 amino acids long. Germline V gives CDR1 WNHNN, CDR2 SYGVQD (reference sequence). The V and J ends lost 6 bases and 3 bases, in that order; junction bases with no gene match: 15. CDR3 residues: CASSPAASGGHGEETQYF. In DNA, the CDR3 is TGCGCCAGCAGCCCGGCGGCTAGCGGGGGGCATGGGGAAGAGACCCAGTACTTC.

Many counts were recorded for this clonotype. The V call is TRBV2, the J call TRBJ2-7; either TRBD1 or TRBD2 may fit D (5 bases each). Per germline, CDR1 SNHLY and CDR2 FYNNEI. V was trimmed by 5 bases and J by 2 bases, leaving 16 bases between them. This CDR3 has 15 residues. This CDR3 is CASSHPGTVPYEQYF. The CDR3 DNA follows: TGTGCCAGCAGTCACCCCGGGACGGTACCCTACGAGCAGTACTTC.

This chain links TRBV5-1 with TRBJ1-2; 10 positions match TRBD1. V was pared by 4 bases and J by 6 bases, with 9 bases of the junction left unmatched. Germline loops: CDR1 SGHRS, CDR2 YFSETQ. The CDR3 is 15 residues long. CDR3 coding DNA: TGCGCCAGCAGCCGTGACAGGGGGCGCAGAAATGGCTACACCTTC. It is translated as CASSRDRGRRNGYTF.

This chain links TRBV7-6 with TRBJ1-4; D not certain. This CDR3 has 14 amino acids. Trimming removed 4 bases from V and 8 bases from J, with 14 bases in between. CDR1 is SGHVS, CDR2 FNYEAQ, per germline. As DNA, the CDR3 is TGTGCCAGCAGCTCCGACCCTGGGAACGAAAAACTGTTTTTT. Translated: CASSSDPGNEKLFF.

The chain recombines TRBV20-1 with TRBJ1-1; D is perhaps TRBD1 (6 bases). Deletions cut 6 bases from V and 4 bases from J, with 12 bases between. The CDR3 length is 12 residues. Germline V CDR1 and CDR2: DFQATT, SNEGSKA (reference sequence). CDR3 sequence (DNA): TGCAGTGCCGTGGGCAGGGGCACTGAAGCTTTCTTT. Encoded protein: CSAVGRGTEAFF.

In this sample, this clonotype turned up many times. V is TRBV27 and J is TRBJ1-5; a weak D match, TRBD1 (5 bases). Between the trimmed V and J ends, which lost 2 bases and 0 bases, there was a span of 8 bases. There are 15 residues in the CDR3. Germline-derived CDR1 and CDR2 are MNHEY and SMNVEV (reference sequence). CDR3 in DNA: TGTGCCAGCAGTTTAGACAGTGTTAGCAATCAGCCCCAGCATTTT. It is translated as CASSLDSVSNQPQHF.